This T cell receptor beta chain emerged from a study of siplizumab effects on memory and regulatory T cells. Overall study findings and caveats: Alloreactive sequences traceable to unstimulated CD4+ memory cells were significantly reduced by siplizumab.

With respect to this clone: Antigen: not known.

TCRdb's table, derived via immunoSEQ multiplex PCR, lists solely in-frame clones and lacks some. The top ten clones hold approximately 1.7% of a sample with some 65,000 clones, 88% of them seen once. Trimming left V 0 bases short and J 7 bases short, with 19 bases between. This CDR3 is built from 17 residues. Germline values: CDR1 SGHAT, CDR2 FQNNGV. The chain couples TRBV11-2 to TRBJ1-3; D perhaps matches TRBD1 (6 bases). The clonotype originates from a human donor in good health. Sequencing input: Tregs sorted from blood. The CDR3 is CASSLDLQGFIGNTIYF. CDR3 coding DNA: TGTGCCAGCAGCTTAGATCTCCAGGGGTTTATCGGGAACACCATATATTTT.